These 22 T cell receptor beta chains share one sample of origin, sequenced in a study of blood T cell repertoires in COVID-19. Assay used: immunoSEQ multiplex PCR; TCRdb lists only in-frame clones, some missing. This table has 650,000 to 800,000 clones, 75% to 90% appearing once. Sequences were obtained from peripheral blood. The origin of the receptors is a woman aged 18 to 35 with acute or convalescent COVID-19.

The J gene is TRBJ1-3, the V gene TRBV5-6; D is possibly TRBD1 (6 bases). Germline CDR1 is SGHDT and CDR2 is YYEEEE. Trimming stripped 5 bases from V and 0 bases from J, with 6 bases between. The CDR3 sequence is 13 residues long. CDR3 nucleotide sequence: TGTGCCAGCAGACAGGGCTCTGGAAACACCATATATTTT. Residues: CASRQGSGNTIYF.

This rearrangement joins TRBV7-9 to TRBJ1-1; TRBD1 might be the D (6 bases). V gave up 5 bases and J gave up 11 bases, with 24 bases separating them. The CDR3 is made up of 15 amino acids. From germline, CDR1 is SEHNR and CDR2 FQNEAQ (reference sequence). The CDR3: CASSPGTVEGEEAFF. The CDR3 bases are TGTGCCAGCAGCCCCGGAACAGTCGAGGGGGAAGAGGCTTTCTTT.

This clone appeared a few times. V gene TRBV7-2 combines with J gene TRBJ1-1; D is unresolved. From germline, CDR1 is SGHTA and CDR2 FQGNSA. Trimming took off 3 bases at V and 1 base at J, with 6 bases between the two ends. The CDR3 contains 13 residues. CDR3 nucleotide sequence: TGTGCCAGCAGCTTTAATCGGAACACTGAAGCTTTCTTT. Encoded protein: CASSFNRNTEAFF. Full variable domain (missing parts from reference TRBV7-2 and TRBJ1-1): GAGVSQSPSNKVTEKGKDVELRCDPISGHTALYWYRQSLGQGLEFLIYFQGNSAPDKSGLPSDRFSAERTGGSVSTLTIQRTQQEDSAVYLCASSFNRNTEAFFGQGTRLTVV.

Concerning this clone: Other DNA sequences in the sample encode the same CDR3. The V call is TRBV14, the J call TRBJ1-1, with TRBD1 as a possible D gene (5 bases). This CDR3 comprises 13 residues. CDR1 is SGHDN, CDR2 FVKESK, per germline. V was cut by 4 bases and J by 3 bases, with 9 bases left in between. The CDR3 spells CASSLTGYTEAFF. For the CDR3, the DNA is TGTGCCAGCAGCCTTACAGGTTACACTGAAGCTTTCTTT.

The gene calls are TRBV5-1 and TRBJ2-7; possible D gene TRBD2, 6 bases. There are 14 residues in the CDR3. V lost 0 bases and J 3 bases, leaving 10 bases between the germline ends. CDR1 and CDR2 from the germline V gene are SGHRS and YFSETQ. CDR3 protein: CASSLVSGDYEQYF. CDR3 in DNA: TGCGCCAGCAGCTTGGTTTCGGGAGACTACGAGCAGTACTTC. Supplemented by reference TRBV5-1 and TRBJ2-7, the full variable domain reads KAGVTQTPRYLIKTRGQQVTLSCSPISGHRSVSWYQQTPGQGLQFLFEYFSETQRNKGNFPGRFSGRQFSNSRSEMNVSTLELGDSALYLCASSLVSGDYEQYFGPGTRLTVT.

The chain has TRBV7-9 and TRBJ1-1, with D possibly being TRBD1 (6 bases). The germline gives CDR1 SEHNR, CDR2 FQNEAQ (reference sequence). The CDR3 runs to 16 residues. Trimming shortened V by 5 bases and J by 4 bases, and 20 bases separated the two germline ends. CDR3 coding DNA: TGTGCCAGCAGCCCCCCGGGGGGCGCTCCTTTCACTGAAGCTTTCTTT. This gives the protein CASSPPGGAPFTEAFF.

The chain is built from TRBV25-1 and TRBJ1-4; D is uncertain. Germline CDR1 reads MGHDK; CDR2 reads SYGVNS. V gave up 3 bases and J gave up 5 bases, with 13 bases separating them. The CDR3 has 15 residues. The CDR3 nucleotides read TGTGCCAGCAGTGACCCGGCGGAGTCCAATGAAAAACTGTTTTTT. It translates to CASSDPAESNEKLFF.

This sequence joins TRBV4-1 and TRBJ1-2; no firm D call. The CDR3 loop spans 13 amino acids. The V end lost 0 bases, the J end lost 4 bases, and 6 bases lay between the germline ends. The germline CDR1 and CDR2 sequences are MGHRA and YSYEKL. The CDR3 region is CASSQDISYGYTF. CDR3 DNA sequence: TGCGCCAGCAGCCAAGACATCAGCTATGGCTACACCTTC.

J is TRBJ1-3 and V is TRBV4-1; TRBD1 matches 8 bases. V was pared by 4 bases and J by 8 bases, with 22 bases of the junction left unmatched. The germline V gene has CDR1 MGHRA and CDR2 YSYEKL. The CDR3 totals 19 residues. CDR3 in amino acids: CASSRIEISGTGVRYTIYF. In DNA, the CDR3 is TGCGCCAGCAGCCGTATCGAAATCTCCGGGACAGGAGTGCGGTACACCATATATTTT.

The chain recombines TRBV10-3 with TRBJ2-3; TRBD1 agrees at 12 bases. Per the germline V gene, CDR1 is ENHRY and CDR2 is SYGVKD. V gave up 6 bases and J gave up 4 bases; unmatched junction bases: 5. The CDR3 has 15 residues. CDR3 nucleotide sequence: TGTGCCATCAGCGGGGGACAGGGGGCATCAGATACGCAGTATTTT. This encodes CAISGGQGASDTQYF.

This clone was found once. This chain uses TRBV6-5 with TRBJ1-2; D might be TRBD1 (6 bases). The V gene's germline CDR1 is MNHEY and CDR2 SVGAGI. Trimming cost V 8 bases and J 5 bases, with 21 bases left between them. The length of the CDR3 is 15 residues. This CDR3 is CASSSGRGPRYGYTF. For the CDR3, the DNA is TGTGCCAGCTCTTCGGGGCGGGGGCCTCGGTATGGCTACACCTTC.

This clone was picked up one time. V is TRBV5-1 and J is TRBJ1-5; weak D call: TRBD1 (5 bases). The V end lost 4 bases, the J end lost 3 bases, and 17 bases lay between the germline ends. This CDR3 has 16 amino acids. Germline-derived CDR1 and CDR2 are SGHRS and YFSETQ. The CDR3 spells CASSPGWGDSNQPQHF. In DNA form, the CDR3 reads TGCGCCAGCAGCCCCGGGTGGGGGGATTCCAATCAGCCCCAGCATTTT.

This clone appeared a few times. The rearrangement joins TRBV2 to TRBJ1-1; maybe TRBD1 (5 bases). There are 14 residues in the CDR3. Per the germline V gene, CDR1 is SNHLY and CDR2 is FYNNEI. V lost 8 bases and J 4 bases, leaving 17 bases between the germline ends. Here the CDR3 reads CASVMEGTGTEAFF. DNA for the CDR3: TGTGCCAGCGTGATGGAGGGGACTGGCACTGAAGCTTTCTTT.

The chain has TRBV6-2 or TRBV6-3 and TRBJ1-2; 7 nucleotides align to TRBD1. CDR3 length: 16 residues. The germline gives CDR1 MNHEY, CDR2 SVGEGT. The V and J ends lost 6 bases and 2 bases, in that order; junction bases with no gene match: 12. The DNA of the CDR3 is TGTGCCAGCAGCAACTCCCGACAGGGTGGGAACTATGGCTACACCTTC. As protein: CASSNSRQGGNYGYTF.

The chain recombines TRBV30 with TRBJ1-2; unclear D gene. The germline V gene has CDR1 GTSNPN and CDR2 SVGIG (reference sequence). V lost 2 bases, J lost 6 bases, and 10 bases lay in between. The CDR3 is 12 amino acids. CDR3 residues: CAWSRVVDGYTF. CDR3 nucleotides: TGTGCCTGGAGTCGGGTGGTGGATGGCTACACCTTC.

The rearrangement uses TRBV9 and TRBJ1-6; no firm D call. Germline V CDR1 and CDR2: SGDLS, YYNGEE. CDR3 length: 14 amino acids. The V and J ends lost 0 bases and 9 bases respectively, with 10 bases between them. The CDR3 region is CASSVGGVGSPLHF. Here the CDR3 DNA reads TGTGCCAGCAGCGTAGGCGGGGTCGGTTCACCCCTCCACTTT.

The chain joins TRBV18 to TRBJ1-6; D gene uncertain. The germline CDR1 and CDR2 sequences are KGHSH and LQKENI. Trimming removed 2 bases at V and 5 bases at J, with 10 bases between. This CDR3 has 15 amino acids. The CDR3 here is CASSPAERDNSPLHF. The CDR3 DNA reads TGTGCCAGCTCACCAGCGGAACGGGATAATTCACCCCTCCACTTT. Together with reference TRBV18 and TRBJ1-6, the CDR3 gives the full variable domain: NAGVMQNPRHLVRRRGQEARLRCSPMKGHSHVYWYRQLPEEGLKFMVYLQKENIIDESGMPKERFSAEFPKEGPSILRIQQVVRGDSAAYFCASSPAERDNSPLHFGNGTRLTVT.

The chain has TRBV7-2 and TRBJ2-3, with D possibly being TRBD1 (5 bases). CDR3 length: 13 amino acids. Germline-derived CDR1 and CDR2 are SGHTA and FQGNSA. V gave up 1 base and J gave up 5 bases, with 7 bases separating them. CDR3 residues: CASSLGQGDTQYF. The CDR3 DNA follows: TGTGCCAGCAGCTTAGGGCAGGGAGATACGCAGTATTTT.

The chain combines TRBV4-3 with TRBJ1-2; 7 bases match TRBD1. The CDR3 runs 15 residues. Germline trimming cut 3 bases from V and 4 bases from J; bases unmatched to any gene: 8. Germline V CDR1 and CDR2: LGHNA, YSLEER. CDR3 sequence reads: CASSQETGTLYGYTF. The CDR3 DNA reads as TGCGCCAGCAGCCAGGAGACAGGGACTCTCTATGGCTACACCTTC.

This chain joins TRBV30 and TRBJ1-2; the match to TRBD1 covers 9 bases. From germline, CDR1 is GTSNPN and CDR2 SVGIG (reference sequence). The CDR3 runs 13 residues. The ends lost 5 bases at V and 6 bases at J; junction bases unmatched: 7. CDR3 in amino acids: CAWWTGAGDGYTF. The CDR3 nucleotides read TGTGCCTGGTGGACAGGGGCAGGAGATGGCTACACCTTC. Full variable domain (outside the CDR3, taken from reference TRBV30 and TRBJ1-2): SQTIHQWPATLVQPVGSPLSLECTVEGTSNPNLYWYRQAAGRGLQLLFYSVGIGQISSEVPQNLSASRPQDRQFILSSKKLLLSDSGFYLCAWWTGAGDGYTFGSGTRLTVV.

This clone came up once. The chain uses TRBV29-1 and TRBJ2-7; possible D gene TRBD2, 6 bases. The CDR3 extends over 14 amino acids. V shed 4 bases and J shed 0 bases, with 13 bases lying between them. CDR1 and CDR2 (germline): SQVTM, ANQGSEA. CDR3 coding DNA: TGCAGCGTTGCGGGGGACGGAAGCTCCTACGAGCAGTACTTC. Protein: CSVAGDGSSYEQYF.

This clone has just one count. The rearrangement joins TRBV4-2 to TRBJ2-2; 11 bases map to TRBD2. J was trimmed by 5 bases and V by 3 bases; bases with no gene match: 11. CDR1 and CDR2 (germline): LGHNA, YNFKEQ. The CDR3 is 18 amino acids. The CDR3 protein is CASSQLSGTSGATGELFF. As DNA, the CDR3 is TGTGCCAGCAGCCAGCTGTCCGGGACTAGCGGAGCGACCGGGGAGCTGTTTTTT.